These 28 T cell receptor beta chains were sequenced from one sample in a study of cytotoxic CD8 clonotypes in ibrutinib-treated CLL. Clones were sequenced by immunoSEQ multiplex PCR, and TCRdb holds only the in-frame ones, with some missing. The sample consists of more than 200,000 clones, roughly 70% of them appearing once. Sequences were derived from PBMCs, sampled after 24 months of ibrutinib treatment. These receptors came from a human donor with chronic lymphocytic leukemia.

This clone showed up just a few times. The rearrangement joins TRBV20-1 to TRBJ2-7; no reliable D call. Germline V lookup: CDR1 DFQATT, CDR2 SNEGSKA (reference sequence). CDR3 length: 10 residues. V lost 6 bases and J lost 3, with 6 bases in between. The CDR3: CSASFYEQYF. The CDR3, as DNA: TGCAGTGCCAGCTTCTACGAGCAGTACTTC.

V is TRBV2 and J is TRBJ2-2, with 8 bases fitting TRBD2. The V and J ends lost 6 bases and 6 bases, in that order; junction bases with no gene match: 9. There are 15 residues in the CDR3. Looked up from germline, CDR1 is SNHLY and CDR2 is FYNNEI. The CDR3 coding sequence is TGTGCCAGCAGAGTATCCGGGACTAGATCCGGGGAGCTGTTTTTT. It yields the protein CASRVSGTRSGELFF.

The chain joins TRBV30 to TRBJ1-2; a weak D match, TRBD1 (5 bases). CDR3 length: 16 amino acids. Germline CDR1 reads GTSNPN; CDR2 reads SVGIG (reference sequence). V was shortened by 4 bases and J by 3 bases, with 21 bases between the two germline ends. The CDR3 region is CAWTLGEGPTYYGYTF. DNA of the CDR3: TGTGCCTGGACCCTAGGGGAGGGCCCGACATACTATGGCTACACCTTC.

The chain joins TRBV19 to TRBJ2-1; D might be TRBD2 (5 bases). Trimming took off 7 bases at V and 4 bases at J, with 17 bases between the two ends. This CDR3 spans 15 amino acids. Germline V gene lookup returns CDR1 LNHDA and CDR2 SQIVND (reference sequence). CDR3 sequence reads: CASTSRATTYNEQFF. The CDR3 coding sequence is TGTGCCAGTACCTCGAGGGCTACCACTTACAATGAGCAGTTCTTC.

The rearrangement joins TRBV5-1 to TRBJ2-3, with TRBD1 matching 8 bases. V lost 1 base, J lost 4 bases, and 8 bases stayed unmatched. Germline CDR1 reads SGHRS; CDR2 reads YFSETQ. This CDR3 spans 16 amino acids. The CDR3 here is CASSLYPTGDPDTQYF. The CDR3 nucleotides read TGCGCCAGCAGCTTGTATCCGACAGGGGACCCAGATACGCAGTATTTT. Complete variable domain (other parts from reference TRBV5-1 and TRBJ2-3): KAGVTQTPRYLIKTRGQQVTLSCSPISGHRSVSWYQQTPGQGLQFLFEYFSETQRNKGNFPGRFSGRQFSNSRSEMNVSTLELGDSALYLCASSLYPTGDPDTQYFGPGTRLTVL.

The gene calls are TRBV28 and TRBJ2-2, with D hard to call. Trimming shortened V by 5 bases and J by 3 bases, and 7 bases separated the two germline ends. The CDR3 consists of 13 residues. The germline CDR1 and CDR2 sequences are MDHEN and SYDVKM. CDR3 sequence reads: CASSPEDTGELFF. CDR3 nucleotides: TGTGCCAGCAGTCCTGAAGACACCGGGGAGCTGTTTTTT.

The rearrangement joins TRBV15 to TRBJ2-3; no definite D call. Trimming took off 1 base at V and 3 bases at J, with 11 bases between the two ends. The CDR3 has 15 residues. The germline CDR1 and CDR2 sequences are LNHNV and YYDKDF (reference sequence). CDR3 in DNA: TGTGCCACCAGCAGAGCTGCGTCGGGTACAGATACGCAGTATTTT. Protein sequence: CATSRAASGTDTQYF.

A single count supports this clone. The chain carries TRBV4-3 and TRBJ2-5; no clear D gene. Germline V CDR1 and CDR2: LGHNA, YSLEER. Deletions cut 0 bases from V and 1 base from J, with 9 bases between. The CDR3 spans 15 residues. Here the CDR3 DNA reads TGCGCCAGCAGCCAAGATACCGGCAGCCAAGAGACCCAGTACTTC. It specifies CASSQDTGSQETQYF.

The genes are TRBV5-3 and TRBJ1-2; TRBD1 is a possible D gene (6 bases). TRBV5-3 is designated an ORF whose function remains uncertain. V lost 4 bases to trimming and J lost 0 bases, with 19 bases between them. The CDR3 has 17 amino acids. This chain's CDR3 is CARSHRGGGLANYGYTF. The CDR3 coding sequence is TGTGCCAGAAGCCATAGGGGGGGCGGCCTAGCTAACTATGGCTACACCTTC.

This chain joins TRBV29-1 and TRBJ2-3; no definite D call. V gave up 5 bases and J gave up 0 bases, with 21 bases separating them. The CDR3 has 17 residues. The germline CDR1 and CDR2 sequences are SQVTM and ANQGSEA. The CDR3 DNA follows: TGCAGCGTTAGAATCATCCCAGACACTTCTAGCACAGATACGCAGTATTTT. This translates into CSVRIIPDTSSTDTQYF.

This sequence joins TRBV6-6 and TRBJ2-5; 9 bases map to TRBD1. The CDR3 is 15 residues long. The germline V gene has CDR1 MNHNY and CDR2 SVGAGI (reference sequence). The V gene end was trimmed by 6 bases and the J gene end by 5 bases; junction bases not matched to a gene: 10. The CDR3 is CASSYPGTGWETQYF. CDR3 sequence (DNA): TGTGCCAGCAGCTACCCCGGGACAGGGTGGGAGACCCAGTACTTC.

CDR3 loop: CASSLPYPPNTEAFF. Here the CDR3 DNA reads TGTGCCAGTAGTCTCCCCTACCCCCCGAACACTGAAGCTTTCTTT. The V and J genes are TRBV19 and TRBJ1-1; no reliable D call. V was pared by 5 bases and J by 1 base, with 14 bases between. Germline V gives CDR1 LNHDA, CDR2 SQIVND (reference sequence). The CDR3 length is 15 residues. The whole variable domain, remainder taken from reference TRBV19 and TRBJ1-1, is DGGITQSPKYLFRKEGQNVTLSCEQNLNHDAMYWYRQDPGQGLRLIYYSQIVNDFQKGDIAEGYSVSREKKESFPLTVTSAQKNPTAFYLCASSLPYPPNTEAFFGQGTRLTVV.

The chain links TRBV7-6 to TRBJ1-5, with a tentative D call TRBD1 (5 bases). Germline V gives CDR1 SGHVS, CDR2 FNYEAQ. This CDR3 has 16 amino acids. V shed 1 base and J shed 3 bases, with 13 bases lying between them. CDR3 in amino acids: CASSLGGGGDNQPQHF. Here the CDR3 DNA reads TGTGCCAGCAGCTTAGGAGGCGGAGGGGACAATCAGCCCCAGCATTTT.

The chain joins TRBV7-9 to TRBJ2-1; no clear D. Germline-derived CDR1 and CDR2 are SEHNR and FQNEAQ (reference sequence). The CDR3 consists of 13 residues. V gave up 1 base and J gave up 12 bases, with 13 bases separating them. The CDR3 region is CASSLGDGTRQFF. In DNA form, the CDR3 reads TGTGCCAGCAGCTTAGGAGACGGCACCAGGCAGTTCTTC.

The rearrangement uses TRBV9 and TRBJ2-5; D possibly corresponds to TRBD1 (5 bases). Trimming took 0 bases from V and 5 from J, leaving 8 bases between them. The V gene's germline CDR1 is SGDLS and CDR2 YYNGEE. This CDR3 has 13 amino acids. DNA of the CDR3: TGTGCCAGCAGCGTAGAAGGGGTCGAGACCCAGTACTTC. Translation gives CASSVEGVETQYF. Together with reference TRBV9 and TRBJ2-5, the CDR3 gives the full variable domain: DSGVTQTPKHLITATGQRVTLRCSPRSGDLSVYWYQQSLDQGLQFLIQYYNGEERAKGNILERFSAQQFPDLHSELNLSSLELGDSALYFCASSVEGVETQYFGPGTRLLVL.

The chain has TRBV29-1 and TRBJ1-4; D is undetermined. Trimming shortened V by 4 bases and J by 8 bases, and 23 bases separated the two germline ends. Germline V lookup: CDR1 SQVTM, CDR2 ANQGSEA. This CDR3 is built from 16 residues. CDR3 in amino acids: CSVGISEGRMGEKLFF. CDR3 nucleotide sequence: TGCAGCGTTGGTATATCGGAGGGCCGGATGGGGGAAAAACTGTTTTTT.

The chain has TRBV5-1 and TRBJ2-7; D might be TRBD2 (7 bases). CDR3 length: 14 amino acids. The V gene's germline CDR1 is SGHRS and CDR2 YFSETQ. V was pared by 0 bases and J by 6 bases, with 13 bases between. In DNA form, the CDR3 reads TGCGCCAGCAGCTTGGTCGGGGGGCAGGGCGAGCAGTACTTC. Its translation is CASSLVGGQGEQYF.

This clone has a single count. The chain carries TRBV5-4 and TRBJ1-5; 7 bases agree with TRBD1. V shed 4 bases and J 1 base; nucleotides not matched to a gene: 5. There are 15 residues in the CDR3. Germline V CDR1 and CDR2: SGHNT, YYREEE (reference sequence). As DNA, the CDR3 is TGTGCCAGCAGCCTAGGGGGCGCGAGCAATCAGCCCCAGCATTTT. This sequence encodes CASSLGGASNQPQHF.

The chain has TRBV27 and TRBJ2-1, with TRBD2 matching 8 bases. Germline CDR1 is MNHEY and CDR2 is SMNVEV (reference sequence). The CDR3 is 15 amino acids. V lost 7 bases, J lost 12 bases, and 17 bases stayed unmatched. CDR3 nucleotide sequence: TGTGCCAGCACAAACTCGACTAGCGAGAACTTGTGGCAGTTCTTC. Amino acid sequence: CASTNSTSENLWQFF.

V and J are TRBV5-1 and TRBJ2-3; 10 bases match TRBD2. The CDR3 sequence is 16 residues long. The germline CDR1 and CDR2 sequences are SGHRS and YFSETQ. The junction had 7 bases not matched to a gene; V was cut back by 4 bases and J by 2 bases. The chain's CDR3 is CASSPGLAELTDTQYF. In DNA form, the CDR3 reads TGCGCCAGCAGCCCCGGACTAGCGGAGCTCACAGATACGCAGTATTTT.

The chain joins TRBV28 to TRBJ2-2; D not resolved. CDR3 length: 13 residues. Per germline, CDR1 MDHEN and CDR2 SYDVKM. V was cut by 8 bases and J by 3 bases, with 10 bases left in between. The CDR3 loop is CASEPGYTGELFF. In DNA form, the CDR3 reads TGTGCCAGCGAACCCGGGTACACCGGGGAGCTGTTTTTT.

V usage is TRBV11-3 and J usage is TRBJ2-5, with TRBD2 matching over 12 bases. J lost 2 bases, V lost 5 bases, and 9 bases had no gene match. CDR1 SGHNT and CDR2 YENEEA come from the germline V gene. The length of the CDR3 is 17 residues. As DNA, the CDR3 is TGTGCCAGCAGCCCCCGGGCCGGGACTAGCGGGCAAGAGACCCAGTACTTC. Translating it yields CASSPRAGTSGQETQYF. Complete variable domain (other parts from reference TRBV11-3 and TRBJ2-5): EAGVVQSPRYKIIEKKQPVAFWCNPISGHNTLYWYLQNLGQGPELLIRYENEEAVDDSQLPKDRFSAERLKGVDSTLKIQPAELGDSAVYLCASSPRAGTSGQETQYFGPGTRLLVL.

This chain joins TRBV2 and TRBJ2-2; 9 bases match TRBD1. This CDR3 contains 14 residues. Looked up from germline, CDR1 is SNHLY and CDR2 is FYNNEI. V gave up 5 bases and J gave up 7 bases; unmatched junction bases: 5. CDR3 DNA sequence: TGTGCCAGCAGTTGGGACAGGGAGATCGGGGAGCTGTTTTTT. This codes for CASSWDREIGELFF.

The chain couples TRBV4-2 to TRBJ2-3; 7 bases agree with TRBD2. The V and J ends lost 1 base and 10 bases, in that order; junction bases with no gene match: 8. This CDR3 comprises 14 residues. The germline V gene has CDR1 LGHNA and CDR2 YNFKEQ. CDR3 sequence: CASSQVDAGVPQYF. The CDR3 nucleotides are TGTGCCAGCAGCCAAGTCGACGCGGGGGTACCGCAGTATTTT.

This clone was observed a handful of times. The chain uses TRBV12-1 and TRBJ1-1. TRBV12-1 counts as a pseudogene. CDR3 length equals 9 residues. The CDR3 is CASMTKAFF. Here the CDR3 DNA reads TGTGCCAGCATGACGAAAGCTTTCTTT.

This chain joins TRBV2 and TRBJ2-5, with D perhaps TRBD1 (5 bases). Germline loops: CDR1 SNHLY, CDR2 FYNNEI. This CDR3 comprises 13 residues. V was cut by 5 bases and J by 5 bases, with 12 bases left in between. The CDR3 DNA follows: TGTGCCAGCAGTCTGGACATACGGGAGACCCAGTACTTC. Its translation: CASSLDIRETQYF.

The chain combines TRBV5-1 with TRBJ2-1; TRBD2 agrees at 8 bases. Germline V gene data show CDR1 as SGHRS and CDR2 as YFSETQ. This CDR3 has 15 residues. With V trimmed by 0 bases and J by 2 bases, 1 base remained unmatched. CDR3 amino acids: CASSLELAAYNEQFF. The CDR3 DNA sequence: TGCGCCAGCAGCTTGGAACTAGCGGCCTACAATGAGCAGTTCTTC. The complete variable domain, with remaining parts taken from reference TRBV5-1 and TRBJ2-1, reads KAGVTQTPRYLIKTRGQQVTLSCSPISGHRSVSWYQQTPGQGLQFLFEYFSETQRNKGNFPGRFSGRQFSNSRSEMNVSTLELGDSALYLCASSLELAAYNEQFFGPGTRLTVL.

This clone has a single count. The chain has TRBV5-1 and TRBJ2-1, with 13 nucleotides matching TRBD2. V lost 6 bases and J lost 12; bases outside the gene matches: 12. There are 15 residues in the CDR3. Germline V gene sequence: CDR1 SGHRS, CDR2 YFSETQ. As DNA, the CDR3 is TGCGCCAGCAACCTTGGGACTAGCGGGATAGGCGCGCAGTTCTTC. Protein sequence: CASNLGTSGIGAQFF.